Listed below are T cell receptor beta chains from one sample, sequenced in a study of shared clonotypes between healthy human individuals. The data were produced by immunoSEQ multiplex PCR, yet TCRdb's version contains in-frame clones alone and is incomplete. The table records about 580,000 clones, roughly 98% of them present only once. The sample consisted of naive CD8+ T cells sorted from blood. These receptors all stem from a man aged 25 to 45 in good health. Each CDR3 is given with its conserved first and last residue. The D gene is left open where the match is weak. Not every row has a clone size; where given, it reads once, few, many or a size class.

CDR3 length	J gene	D gene	clone size	V gene	CDR3 protein	CDR3 DNA
16	TRBJ2-4	.	.	TRBV9	CASSAEGGPSKNIQYF	TGTGCCAGCAGCGCGGAGGGGGGTCCCTCCAAAAACATTCAGTACTTC
11	TRBJ2-1	TRBD1	.	TRBV29-1	CSESRDRDKFF	TGCAGCGAGAGCCGGGACAGGGATAAGTTCTTC
15	TRBJ1-2	TRBD1	.	TRBV29-1	CSVEALTGDWYGYTF	TGCAGCGTTGAGGCCCTAACAGGGGATTGGTATGGCTACACCTTC
14	TRBJ1-1	.	once	TRBV6-1	CASSEISLNTEAFF	TGTGCCAGCAGTGAAATTAGCCTAAACACTGAAGCTTTCTTT
14	TRBJ2-1	.	.	TRBV5-1	CASSLTAPGDEQFF	TGCGCCAGCAGCCTCACAGCGCCGGGGGACGAGCAGTTCTTC
19	TRBJ2-3	TRBD2	once	TRBV9	CASSVEGLAGAVSTDTQYF	TGTGCCAGCAGCGTAGAGGGACTAGCGGGAGCTGTAAGCACAGATACGCAGTATTTT
14	TRBJ2-7	TRBD1	.	TRBV13	CASSGSGQTLEQYF	TGTGCCAGCAGCGGTTCGGGACAGACGTTAGAGCAGTACTTC
13	TRBJ2-1	.	once	TRBV27	CASSFARNNEQFF	TGTGCCAGCAGTTTTGCCAGGAACAATGAGCAGTTCTTC
15	TRBJ2-7	.	.	TRBV7-9	CASSSATTAPYEQYF	TGTGCCAGCAGCTCCGCGACTACAGCCCCCTACGAGCAGTACTTC
12	TRBJ2-6	.	once	TRBV4-1	CASTGDPGVLTF	TGCGCCAGCACTGGGGACCCGGGCGTCCTGACTTTC
13	TRBJ2-1	.	.	TRBV6-4	CASSGSGFDEQFF	TGTGCCAGCAGTGGGTCCGGGTTCGATGAGCAGTTCTTC
12	TRBJ2-7	.	.	TRBV27	CASSTTAYEQYF	TGTGCCAGCAGTACAACCGCCTACGAGCAGTACTTC
15	TRBJ1-5	.	.	TRBV27	CASKPVGDSNQPQHF	TGTGCCAGCAAGCCCGTAGGCGATAGCAATCAGCCCCAGCATTTT
14	TRBJ1-1	.	.	TRBV7-6	CASSPAQGDTEAFF	TGTGCCAGCAGCCCAGCTCAGGGAGACACTGAAGCTTTCTTT
16	TRBJ2-3	TRBD1	.	TRBV11-2	CASRTGGTGVTDTQYF	TGTGCCAGCAGAACGGGCGGGACAGGGGTAACAGATACGCAGTATTTT
15	TRBJ2-7	TRBD1	.	TRBV9	CASSGRTGEVYEQYF	TGTGCCAGCAGCGGGAGGACAGGGGAGGTCTACGAGCAGTACTTC
17	TRBJ2-1	TRBD2	.	TRBV9	CASSPRGLAGDRNEQFF	TGTGCCAGCAGCCCCAGAGGACTAGCGGGAGATCGCAATGAGCAGTTCTTC
18	TRBJ2-7	TRBD2	.	TRBV10-3	CAISEGTSGTYASYEQYF	TGTGCCATCAGTGAAGGGACTAGCGGCACCTACGCTTCCTACGAGCAGTACTTC
15	TRBJ2-1	TRBD2	.	TRBV5-5	CASSSTSGTFNEQFF	TGTGCCAGCAGCTCGACTAGCGGAACTTTCAATGAGCAGTTCTTC
13	TRBJ2-1	TRBD2	.	TRBV29-1	CSVKRGLALEQFF	TGCAGCGTAAAGCGGGGACTAGCACTTGAGCAGTTCTTC
15	TRBJ1-3	TRBD1	.	TRBV6-5	CASRPTGAAGNTIYF	TGTGCCAGCAGGCCGACAGGGGCGGCTGGAAACACCATATATTTT
16	TRBJ2-7	TRBD1	.	TRBV11-2	CASSSFLRDRGSEQYF	TGTGCCAGCAGTTCCTTCCTCCGGGACAGGGGCTCCGAGCAGTACTTC
15	TRBJ2-3	.	.	TRBV10-3	CAISGGGLGADTQYF	TGTGCCATCAGTGGGGGCGGTTTGGGGGCAGATACGCAGTATTTT
13	TRBJ1-5	.	.	TRBV9	CASSGGPNQPQHF	TGTGCCAGCAGCGGAGGACCCAATCAGCCCCAGCATTTT
16	TRBJ2-3	.	.	TRBV10-1	CASSESSRRILNTQYF	TGCGCCAGCAGTGAGTCGAGTCGACGAATCTTAAATACGCAGTATTTT
17	TRBJ2-7	TRBD1	.	TRBV6-1	CASSERWRDRGFYEQYF	TGTGCCAGCAGTGAAAGGTGGAGGGACAGGGGGTTCTACGAGCAGTACTTC
13	TRBJ2-1	.	once	TRBV7-9	CASSLAGFNEQFF	TGTGCCAGCAGCTTAGCAGGGTTCAATGAGCAGTTCTTC
16	TRBJ2-3	TRBD2	.	TRBV14	CASSQGREGVKDTQYF	TGTGCCAGCAGCCAAGGGCGGGAGGGTGTAAAAGATACGCAGTATTTT
16	TRBJ2-7	TRBD2	once	TRBV7-2	CASSSPRLAGDLEQYF	TGTGCCAGCAGCTCCCCCCGGCTAGCGGGAGACCTCGAGCAGTACTTC
16	TRBJ1-2	TRBD1	.	TRBV7-2	CASSGDSVPTNYGYTF	TGTGCCAGCAGCGGGGACAGCGTCCCCACTAACTATGGCTACACCTTC
15	TRBJ2-1	.	.	TRBV5-1	CASRPTAYLGNEQFF	TGCGCCAGCAGACCGACAGCCTACTTAGGCAATGAGCAGTTCTTC
18	TRBJ2-3	TRBD2	.	TRBV28	CASLSGPLGLAGEDTQYF	TGTGCCAGCCTATCGGGCCCATTGGGACTAGCGGGAGAAGATACGCAGTATTTT
13	TRBJ1-1	.	.	TRBV7-6	CASSLGFVTEAFF	TGTGCCAGCAGCTTAGGATTCGTCACTGAAGCTTTCTTT
12	TRBJ2-1	.	.	TRBV7-9	CASSSRGIGQFF	TGTGCCAGCAGCTCCAGGGGCATTGGGCAGTTCTTC
14	TRBJ1-1	TRBD1	.	TRBV5-1	CASSLGRGPTEAFF	TGCGCCAGCAGCTTGGGCAGGGGGCCGACTGAAGCTTTCTTT
16	TRBJ2-5	.	.	TRBV27	CASSRKWDPLQETQYF	TGTGCCAGCAGTCGGAAGTGGGACCCCCTCCAAGAGACCCAGTACTTC
17	TRBJ2-7	TRBD1	.	TRBV11-2	CASSSLAGQGSTYEQYF	TGTGCCAGCAGCTCTTTGGCAGGACAGGGGTCGACCTACGAGCAGTACTTC
13	TRBJ2-2	.	.	TRBV9	CASSVATSGELFF	TGTGCCAGCAGCGTAGCGACTTCCGGGGAGCTGTTTTTT
16	TRBJ1-3	.	.	TRBV9	CASSASGTNSGNTIYF	TGTGCCAGCAGCGCCTCCGGGACAAACTCTGGAAACACCATATATTTT
16	TRBJ2-7	.	.	TRBV7-8	CARKATGRYSAYEQYF	TGTGCCAGAAAAGCGACAGGGAGGTACTCCGCCTACGAGCAGTACTTC
12	TRBJ2-7	.	.	TRBV11-2	CASSLGGLLQYF	TGTGCCAGCAGCTTAGGGGGGTTGCTTCAGTACTTC
14	TRBJ1-1	.	.	TRBV28	CASGPYRANTEAFF	TGTGCCAGCGGACCGTACCGAGCTAACACTGAAGCTTTCTTT
13	TRBJ2-1	.	.	TRBV4-1	CASSQDPFNEQFF	TGCGCCAGCAGCCAAGATCCCTTCAATGAGCAGTTCTTC
18	TRBJ2-3	TRBD1	.	TRBV2	CASSATGGGAGFTDTQYF	TGTGCCAGCAGTGCCACAGGGGGCGGTGCGGGTTTCACAGATACGCAGTATTTT
16	TRBJ2-3	TRBD2	.	TRBV5-4	CASSLIATSGTDTQYF	TGTGCCAGCAGCTTGATTGCGACTAGCGGCACAGATACGCAGTATTTT
17	TRBJ2-3	TRBD2	.	TRBV7-2	CASTAPRGGGNRDTQYF	TGTGCCAGCACCGCGCCACGCGGCGGGGGGAACCGGGATACGCAGTATTTT
17	TRBJ2-3	.	.	TRBV7-9	CASSFSGRNARPDTQYF	TGTGCCAGCAGCTTTTCGGGGAGGAATGCACGACCAGATACGCAGTATTTT
16	TRBJ2-7	.	once	TRBV7-8	CASSLRALAAHYEQYF	TGTGCCAGCAGCTTAAGGGCGTTAGCGGCACACTACGAGCAGTACTTC
15	TRBJ2-1	.	.	TRBV28	CASQFVYEGVNEQFF	TGTGCCAGTCAGTTTGTATACGAGGGGGTCAATGAGCAGTTCTTC
11	TRBJ1-1	.	.	TRBV20-1	CSGGRGLEAFF	TGCAGTGGTGGGCGGGGGCTTGAAGCTTTCTTT
13	TRBJ2-7	.	.	TRBV30	CAWSGAYSYEQYF	TGTGCCTGGAGTGGAGCGTACTCCTACGAGCAGTACTTC
17	TRBJ2-4	TRBD1	.	TRBV5-1	CASSPAGTGGLKNIQYF	TGCGCCAGCAGCCCCGCGGGGACAGGGGGCCTCAAAAACATTCAGTACTTC
15	TRBJ2-7	.	.	TRBV7-9	CASSRVGTTQHEQYF	TGTGCCAGCAGCAGAGTGGGGACCACCCAGCACGAGCAGTACTTC
16	TRBJ2-3	TRBD2	.	TRBV7-2	CASSLAAGGPQDTQYF	TGTGCCAGCAGCTTAGCGGCGGGAGGGCCTCAAGATACGCAGTATTTT
17	TRBJ1-3	.	.	TRBV4-1	CASSSRYGTTTGNTIYF	TGCGCCAGCAGCTCAAGGTACGGGACGACTACCGGAAACACCATATATTTT
12	TRBJ2-5	.	.	TRBV2	CAELKGEETQYF	TGTGCCGAGTTGAAGGGAGAAGAGACCCAGTACTTC
15	TRBJ1-2	.	.	TRBV30	CAWDGSSRKDYGYTF	TGTGCCTGGGATGGTAGCTCGCGTAAGGACTATGGCTACACCTTC
13	TRBJ1-1	.	.	TRBV18	CASSPLGVLGAFF	TGTGCCAGCTCACCATTGGGCGTTCTCGGCGCTTTCTTT
16	TRBJ2-2	.	.	TRBV28	CASSPRGRLNTGELFF	TGTGCCAGCAGCCCTCGAGGGAGACTTAACACCGGGGAGCTGTTTTTT
14	TRBJ2-1	.	.	TRBV4-1	CASSQGPALDEQFF	TGCGCCAGCAGCCAAGGACCAGCCCTGGATGAGCAGTTCTTC